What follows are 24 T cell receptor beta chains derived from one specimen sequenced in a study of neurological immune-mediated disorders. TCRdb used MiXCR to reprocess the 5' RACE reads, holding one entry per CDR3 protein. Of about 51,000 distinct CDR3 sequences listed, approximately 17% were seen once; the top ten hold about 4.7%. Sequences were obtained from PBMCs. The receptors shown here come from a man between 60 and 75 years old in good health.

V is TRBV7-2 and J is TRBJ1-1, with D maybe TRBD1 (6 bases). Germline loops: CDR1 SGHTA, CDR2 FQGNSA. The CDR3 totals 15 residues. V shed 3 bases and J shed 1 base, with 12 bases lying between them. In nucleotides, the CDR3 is TGTGCCAGCAGCTTGCAGGGGACATCGAACACTGAAGCTTTCTTT. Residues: CASSLQGTSNTEAFF.

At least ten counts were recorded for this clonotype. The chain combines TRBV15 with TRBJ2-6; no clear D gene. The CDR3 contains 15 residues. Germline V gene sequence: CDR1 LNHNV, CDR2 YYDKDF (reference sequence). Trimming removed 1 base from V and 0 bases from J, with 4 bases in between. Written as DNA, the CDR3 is TGTGCCACCAGCAGAGCCAGCTCTGGGGCCAACGTCCTGACTTTC. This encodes CATSRASSGANVLTF.

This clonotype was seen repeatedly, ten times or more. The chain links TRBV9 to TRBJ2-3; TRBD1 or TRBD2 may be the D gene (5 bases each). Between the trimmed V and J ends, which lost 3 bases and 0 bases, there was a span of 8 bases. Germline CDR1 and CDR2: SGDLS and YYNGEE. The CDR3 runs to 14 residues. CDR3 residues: CASSAWGSTDTQYF. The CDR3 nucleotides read TGTGCCAGCAGCGCCTGGGGGAGCACAGATACGCAGTATTTT.

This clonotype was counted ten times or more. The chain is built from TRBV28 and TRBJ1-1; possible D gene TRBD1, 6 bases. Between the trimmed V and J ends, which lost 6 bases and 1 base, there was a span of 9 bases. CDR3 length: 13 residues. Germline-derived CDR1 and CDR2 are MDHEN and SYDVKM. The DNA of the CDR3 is TGTGCCAGCAGCGACAGGCCGAACACTGAAGCTTTCTTT. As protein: CASSDRPNTEAFF.

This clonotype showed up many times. The CDR3 DNA reads TGTGCCAGCAGCCAAGAAGGGAATAGCAATCAGCCCCAGCATTTT. Encoded protein: CASSQEGNSNQPQHF. This chain joins TRBV4-2 and TRBJ1-5, with D unresolved. This CDR3 spans 15 amino acids. The ends were cut back, 0 bases at V and 0 bases at J, with 6 bases in the middle. CDR1 is LGHNA, CDR2 YNFKEQ, per germline.

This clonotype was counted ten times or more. CDR3 nucleotides: TGTGCCAGCACTGACCCGGGGGTTGGGACAGATACGCAGTATTTT. Translation: CASTDPGVGTDTQYF. This chain joins TRBV7-2 and TRBJ2-3; D perhaps matches TRBD2 (6 bases). The germline gives CDR1 SGHTA, CDR2 FQGNSA. This CDR3 is built from 15 residues. Trimming took off 7 bases at V and 3 bases at J, with 17 bases between the two ends.

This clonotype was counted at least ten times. The CDR3 nucleotides are TGCAGTGCTAGGAGACAAGAGACCCAGTACTTC. Encoded protein: CSARRQETQYF. The rearrangement links TRBV20-1 to TRBJ2-5; no definite D call. The CDR3 sequence is 11 residues long. Between the trimmed V and J ends, which lost 3 bases and 2 bases, there was a span of 4 bases. Germline V gives CDR1 DFQATT, CDR2 SNEGSKA (reference sequence).

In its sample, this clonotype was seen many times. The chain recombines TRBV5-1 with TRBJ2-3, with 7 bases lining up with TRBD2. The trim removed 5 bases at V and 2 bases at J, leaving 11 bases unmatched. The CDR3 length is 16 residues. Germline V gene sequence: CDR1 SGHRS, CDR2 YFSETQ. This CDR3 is CASRAILADDTDTQYF. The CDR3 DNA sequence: TGCGCCAGCAGGGCGATCCTAGCGGACGACACAGATACGCAGTATTTT.

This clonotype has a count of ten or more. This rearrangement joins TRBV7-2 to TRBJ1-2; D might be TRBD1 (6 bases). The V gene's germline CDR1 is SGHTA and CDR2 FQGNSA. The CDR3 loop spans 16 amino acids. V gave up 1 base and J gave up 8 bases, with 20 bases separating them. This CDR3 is CASSLVYRVTPGGYTF. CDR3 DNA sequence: TGTGCCAGCAGCTTAGTTTACAGGGTGACCCCGGGGGGCTACACCTTC.

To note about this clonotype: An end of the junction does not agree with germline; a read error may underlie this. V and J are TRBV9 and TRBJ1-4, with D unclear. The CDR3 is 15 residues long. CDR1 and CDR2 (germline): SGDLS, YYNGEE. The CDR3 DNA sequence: TGTGTCAGCAGCGTAGGGCCAATGGCTAATGAAAAACTGTTTTTT. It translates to CVSSVGPMANEKLFF.

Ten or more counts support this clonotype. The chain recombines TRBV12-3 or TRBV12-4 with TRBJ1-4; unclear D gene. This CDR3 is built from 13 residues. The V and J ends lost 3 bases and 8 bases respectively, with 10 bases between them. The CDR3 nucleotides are TGTGCCAGCAGTTTTGAATTCAAAGAAAAACTGTTTTTT. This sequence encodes CASSFEFKEKLFF.

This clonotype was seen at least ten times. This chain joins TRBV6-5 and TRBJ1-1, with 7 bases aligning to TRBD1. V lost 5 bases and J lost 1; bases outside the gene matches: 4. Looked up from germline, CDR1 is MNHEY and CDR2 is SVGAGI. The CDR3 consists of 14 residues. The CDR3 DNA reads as TGTGCCAGCAGTGGAAGGGACAGGAACACTGAAGCTTTCTTT. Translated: CASSGRDRNTEAFF.

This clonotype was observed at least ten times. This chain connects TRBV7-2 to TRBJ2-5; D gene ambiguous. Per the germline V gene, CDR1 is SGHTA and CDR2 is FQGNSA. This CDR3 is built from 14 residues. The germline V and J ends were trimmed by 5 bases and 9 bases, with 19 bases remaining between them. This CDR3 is CASSPPPSLVAQYF. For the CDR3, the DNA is TGTGCCAGCAGCCCCCCCCCGTCATTAGTGGCCCAGTACTTC.

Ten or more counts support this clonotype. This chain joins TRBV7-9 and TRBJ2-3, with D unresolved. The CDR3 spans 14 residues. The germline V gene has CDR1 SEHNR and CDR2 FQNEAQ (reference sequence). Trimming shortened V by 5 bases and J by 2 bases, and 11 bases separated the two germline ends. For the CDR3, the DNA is TGTGCCAGCAGCCCCTCCGCCCCCACAGATACGCAGTATTTT. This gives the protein CASSPSAPTDTQYF.

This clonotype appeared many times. The CDR3 DNA follows: TGTGCCAGCACCAAAAACGAAGGGGGAAGAGGCATTCAGTACTTC. Protein: CASTKNEGGRGIQYF. This rearrangement joins TRBV12-3 or TRBV12-4 to TRBJ2-4, with a possible D match to TRBD1 (6 bases). This CDR3 contains 15 residues. The V end was cut by 7 bases, the J end by 9 bases, with 22 bases between.

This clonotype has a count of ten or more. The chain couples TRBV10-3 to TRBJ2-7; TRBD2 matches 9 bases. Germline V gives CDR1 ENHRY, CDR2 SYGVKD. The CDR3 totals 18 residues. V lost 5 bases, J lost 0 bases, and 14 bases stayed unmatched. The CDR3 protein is CAISRFSGSPLRSYEQYF. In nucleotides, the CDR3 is TGTGCCATCAGTCGTTTTAGCGGGAGTCCCCTTCGCTCCTACGAGCAGTACTTC.

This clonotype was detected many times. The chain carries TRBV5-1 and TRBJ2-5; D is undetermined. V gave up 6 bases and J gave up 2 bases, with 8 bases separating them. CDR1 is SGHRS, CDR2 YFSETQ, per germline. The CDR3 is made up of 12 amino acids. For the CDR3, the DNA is TGCGCCAGCACCTCTACGCAAGAGACCCAGTACTTC. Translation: CASTSTQETQYF. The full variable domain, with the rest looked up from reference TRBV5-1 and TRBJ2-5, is KAGVTQTPRYLIKTRGQQVTLSCSPISGHRSVSWYQQTPGQGLQFLFEYFSETQRNKGNFPGRFSGRQFSNSRSEMNVSTLELGDSALYLCASTSTQETQYFGPGTRLLVL.

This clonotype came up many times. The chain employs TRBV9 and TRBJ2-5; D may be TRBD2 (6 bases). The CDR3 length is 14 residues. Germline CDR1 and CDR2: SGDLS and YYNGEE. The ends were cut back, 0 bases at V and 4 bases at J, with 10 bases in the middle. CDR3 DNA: TGTGCCAGCAGCGTAGTCGGGCGGGGAGAGACCCAGTACTTC. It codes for CASSVVGRGETQYF.

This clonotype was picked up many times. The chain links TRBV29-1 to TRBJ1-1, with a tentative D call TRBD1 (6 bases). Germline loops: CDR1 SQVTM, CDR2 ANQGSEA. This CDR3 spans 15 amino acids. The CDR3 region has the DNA TGCAGTGGATCCACTTCGACTACAGGGTCCCCTGAAGCTTTCTTT. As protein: CSGSTSTTGSPEAFF.

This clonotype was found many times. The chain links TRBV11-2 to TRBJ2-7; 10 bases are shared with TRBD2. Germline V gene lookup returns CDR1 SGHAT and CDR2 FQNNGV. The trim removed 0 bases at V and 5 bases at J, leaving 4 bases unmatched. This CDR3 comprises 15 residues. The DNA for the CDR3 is TGTGCCAGCAGCTTAGACAGCGGGAGGGTCCACGAGCAGTACTTC. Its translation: CASSLDSGRVHEQYF.

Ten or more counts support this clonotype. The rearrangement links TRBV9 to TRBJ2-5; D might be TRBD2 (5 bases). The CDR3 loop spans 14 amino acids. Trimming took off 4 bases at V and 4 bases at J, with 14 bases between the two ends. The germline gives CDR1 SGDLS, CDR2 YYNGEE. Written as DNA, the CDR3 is TGTGCCAGCAGCATCCAACCCGGAGGAGAGACCCAGTACTTC. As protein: CASSIQPGGETQYF. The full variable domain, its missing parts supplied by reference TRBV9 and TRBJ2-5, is DSGVTQTPKHLITATGQRVTLRCSPRSGDLSVYWYQQSLDQGLQFLIQYYNGEERAKGNILERFSAQQFPDLHSELNLSSLELGDSALYFCASSIQPGGETQYFGPGTRLLVL.

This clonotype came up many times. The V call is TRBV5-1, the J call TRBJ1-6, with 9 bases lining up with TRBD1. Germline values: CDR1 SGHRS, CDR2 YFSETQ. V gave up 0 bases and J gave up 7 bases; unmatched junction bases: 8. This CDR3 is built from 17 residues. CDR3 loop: CASSLDPGQGENSPLHF. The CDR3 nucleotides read TGCGCCAGCAGCTTGGATCCGGGACAGGGAGAAAATTCACCCCTCCACTTT. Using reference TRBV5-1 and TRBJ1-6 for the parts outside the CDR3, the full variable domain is KAGVTQTPRYLIKTRGQQVTLSCSPISGHRSVSWYQQTPGQGLQFLFEYFSETQRNKGNFPGRFSGRQFSNSRSEMNVSTLELGDSALYLCASSLDPGQGENSPLHFGNGTRLTVT.

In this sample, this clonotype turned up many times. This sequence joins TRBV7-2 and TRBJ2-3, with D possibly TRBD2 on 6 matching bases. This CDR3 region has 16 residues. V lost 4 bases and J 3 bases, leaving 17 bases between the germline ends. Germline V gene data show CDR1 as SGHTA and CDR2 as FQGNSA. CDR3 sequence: CASSSGGTPGTDTQYF. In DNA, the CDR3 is TGTGCCAGCAGCTCCGGCGGGACTCCGGGGACAGATACGCAGTATTTT.

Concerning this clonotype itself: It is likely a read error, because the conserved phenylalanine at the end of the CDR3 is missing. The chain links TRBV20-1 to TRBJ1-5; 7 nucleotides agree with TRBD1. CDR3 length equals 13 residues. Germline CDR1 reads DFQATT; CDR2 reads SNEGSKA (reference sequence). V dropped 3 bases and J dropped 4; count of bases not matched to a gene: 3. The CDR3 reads CSASRGVNQPQHY. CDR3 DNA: TGCAGTGCTAGCAGGGGGGTGAATCAGCCCCAGCATTAT.